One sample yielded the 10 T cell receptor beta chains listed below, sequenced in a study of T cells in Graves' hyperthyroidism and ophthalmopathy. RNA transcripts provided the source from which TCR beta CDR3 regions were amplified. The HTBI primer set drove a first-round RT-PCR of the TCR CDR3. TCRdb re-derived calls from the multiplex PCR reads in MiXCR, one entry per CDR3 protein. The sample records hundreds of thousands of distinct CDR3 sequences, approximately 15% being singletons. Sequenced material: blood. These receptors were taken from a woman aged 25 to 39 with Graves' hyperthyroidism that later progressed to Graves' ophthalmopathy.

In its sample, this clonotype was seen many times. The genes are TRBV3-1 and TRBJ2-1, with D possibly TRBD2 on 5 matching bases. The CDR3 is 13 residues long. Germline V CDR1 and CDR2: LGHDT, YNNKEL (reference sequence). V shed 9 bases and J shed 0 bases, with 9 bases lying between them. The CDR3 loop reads CASIGSSYNEQFF. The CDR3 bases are TGTGCCAGTATAGGGAGCTCCTACAATGAGCAGTTCTTC.

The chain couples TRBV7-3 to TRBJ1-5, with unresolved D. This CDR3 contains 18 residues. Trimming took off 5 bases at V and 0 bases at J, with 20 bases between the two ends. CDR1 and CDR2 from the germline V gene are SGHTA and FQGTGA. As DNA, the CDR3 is TGTGCCAGCAGCCGATCTTGCTTTTGTCTCCCTAGCAATCAGCCCCAGCATTTT. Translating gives CASSRSCFCLPSNQPQHF. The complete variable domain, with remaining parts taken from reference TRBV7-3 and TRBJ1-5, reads GAGVSQTPSNKVTEKGKYVELRCDPISGHTALYWYRQSLGQGPEFLIYFQGTGAADDSGLPNDRFFAVRPEGSVSTLKIQRTERGDSAVYLCASSRSCFCLPSNQPQHFGDGTRLSIL.

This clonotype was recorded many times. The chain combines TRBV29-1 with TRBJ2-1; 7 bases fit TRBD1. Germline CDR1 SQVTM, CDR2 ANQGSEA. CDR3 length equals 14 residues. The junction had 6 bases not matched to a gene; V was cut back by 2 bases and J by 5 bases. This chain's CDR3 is CSVETSGTDNEQFF. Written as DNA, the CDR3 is TGCAGCGTTGAAACCTCCGGGACAGACAATGAGCAGTTCTTC.

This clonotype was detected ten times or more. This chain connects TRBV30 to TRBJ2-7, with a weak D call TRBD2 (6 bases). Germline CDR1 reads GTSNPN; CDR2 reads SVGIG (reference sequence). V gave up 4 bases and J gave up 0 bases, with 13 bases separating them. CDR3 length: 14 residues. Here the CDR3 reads CAWTFGGSSYEQYF. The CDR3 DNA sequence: TGTGCCTGGACTTTTGGGGGGAGCTCCTACGAGCAGTACTTC.

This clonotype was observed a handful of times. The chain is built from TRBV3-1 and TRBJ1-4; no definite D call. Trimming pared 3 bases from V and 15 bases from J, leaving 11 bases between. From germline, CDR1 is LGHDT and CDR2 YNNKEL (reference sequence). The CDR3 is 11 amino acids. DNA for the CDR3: TGTGCCAGCAGCCAGGGCGGCTTATTGTTTTTT. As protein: CASSQGGLLFF.

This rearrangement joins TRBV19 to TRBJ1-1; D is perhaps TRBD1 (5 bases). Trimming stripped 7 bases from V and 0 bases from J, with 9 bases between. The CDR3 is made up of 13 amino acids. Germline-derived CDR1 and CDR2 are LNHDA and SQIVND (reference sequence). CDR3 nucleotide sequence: TGTGCCAGTATCACAGGACTGAACACTGAAGCTTTCTTT. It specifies CASITGLNTEAFF.

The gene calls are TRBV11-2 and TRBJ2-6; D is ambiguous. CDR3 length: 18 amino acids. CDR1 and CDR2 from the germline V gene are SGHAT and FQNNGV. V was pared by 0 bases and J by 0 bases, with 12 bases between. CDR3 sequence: CASSLDLAVSSGANVLTF. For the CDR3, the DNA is TGTGCCAGCAGCTTAGATCTGGCCGTCAGCTCTGGGGCCAACGTCCTGACTTTC.

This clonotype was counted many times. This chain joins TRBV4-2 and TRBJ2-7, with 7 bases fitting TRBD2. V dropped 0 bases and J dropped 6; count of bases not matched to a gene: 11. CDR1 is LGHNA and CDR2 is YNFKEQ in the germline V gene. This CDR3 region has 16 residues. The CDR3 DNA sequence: TGTGCCAGCAGCCAAGATCGAGGAACGGGAGGAACCGAGCAGTACTTC. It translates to CASSQDRGTGGTEQYF.

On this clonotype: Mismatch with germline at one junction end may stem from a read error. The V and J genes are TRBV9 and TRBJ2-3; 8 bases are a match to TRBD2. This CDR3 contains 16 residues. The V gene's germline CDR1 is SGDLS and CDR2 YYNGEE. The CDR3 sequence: CVSSGGTGHGTDTQYF. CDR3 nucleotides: TGTGTCAGCAGCGGGGGAACTGGACATGGCACAGATACGCAGTATTTT.

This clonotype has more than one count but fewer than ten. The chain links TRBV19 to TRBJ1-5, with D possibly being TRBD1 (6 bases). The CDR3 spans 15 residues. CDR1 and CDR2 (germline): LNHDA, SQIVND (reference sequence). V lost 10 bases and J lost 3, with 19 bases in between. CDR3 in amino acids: CATHETGFNNQPQHF. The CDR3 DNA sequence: TGTGCCACTCATGAAACAGGGTTCAACAATCAGCCCCAGCATTTT.